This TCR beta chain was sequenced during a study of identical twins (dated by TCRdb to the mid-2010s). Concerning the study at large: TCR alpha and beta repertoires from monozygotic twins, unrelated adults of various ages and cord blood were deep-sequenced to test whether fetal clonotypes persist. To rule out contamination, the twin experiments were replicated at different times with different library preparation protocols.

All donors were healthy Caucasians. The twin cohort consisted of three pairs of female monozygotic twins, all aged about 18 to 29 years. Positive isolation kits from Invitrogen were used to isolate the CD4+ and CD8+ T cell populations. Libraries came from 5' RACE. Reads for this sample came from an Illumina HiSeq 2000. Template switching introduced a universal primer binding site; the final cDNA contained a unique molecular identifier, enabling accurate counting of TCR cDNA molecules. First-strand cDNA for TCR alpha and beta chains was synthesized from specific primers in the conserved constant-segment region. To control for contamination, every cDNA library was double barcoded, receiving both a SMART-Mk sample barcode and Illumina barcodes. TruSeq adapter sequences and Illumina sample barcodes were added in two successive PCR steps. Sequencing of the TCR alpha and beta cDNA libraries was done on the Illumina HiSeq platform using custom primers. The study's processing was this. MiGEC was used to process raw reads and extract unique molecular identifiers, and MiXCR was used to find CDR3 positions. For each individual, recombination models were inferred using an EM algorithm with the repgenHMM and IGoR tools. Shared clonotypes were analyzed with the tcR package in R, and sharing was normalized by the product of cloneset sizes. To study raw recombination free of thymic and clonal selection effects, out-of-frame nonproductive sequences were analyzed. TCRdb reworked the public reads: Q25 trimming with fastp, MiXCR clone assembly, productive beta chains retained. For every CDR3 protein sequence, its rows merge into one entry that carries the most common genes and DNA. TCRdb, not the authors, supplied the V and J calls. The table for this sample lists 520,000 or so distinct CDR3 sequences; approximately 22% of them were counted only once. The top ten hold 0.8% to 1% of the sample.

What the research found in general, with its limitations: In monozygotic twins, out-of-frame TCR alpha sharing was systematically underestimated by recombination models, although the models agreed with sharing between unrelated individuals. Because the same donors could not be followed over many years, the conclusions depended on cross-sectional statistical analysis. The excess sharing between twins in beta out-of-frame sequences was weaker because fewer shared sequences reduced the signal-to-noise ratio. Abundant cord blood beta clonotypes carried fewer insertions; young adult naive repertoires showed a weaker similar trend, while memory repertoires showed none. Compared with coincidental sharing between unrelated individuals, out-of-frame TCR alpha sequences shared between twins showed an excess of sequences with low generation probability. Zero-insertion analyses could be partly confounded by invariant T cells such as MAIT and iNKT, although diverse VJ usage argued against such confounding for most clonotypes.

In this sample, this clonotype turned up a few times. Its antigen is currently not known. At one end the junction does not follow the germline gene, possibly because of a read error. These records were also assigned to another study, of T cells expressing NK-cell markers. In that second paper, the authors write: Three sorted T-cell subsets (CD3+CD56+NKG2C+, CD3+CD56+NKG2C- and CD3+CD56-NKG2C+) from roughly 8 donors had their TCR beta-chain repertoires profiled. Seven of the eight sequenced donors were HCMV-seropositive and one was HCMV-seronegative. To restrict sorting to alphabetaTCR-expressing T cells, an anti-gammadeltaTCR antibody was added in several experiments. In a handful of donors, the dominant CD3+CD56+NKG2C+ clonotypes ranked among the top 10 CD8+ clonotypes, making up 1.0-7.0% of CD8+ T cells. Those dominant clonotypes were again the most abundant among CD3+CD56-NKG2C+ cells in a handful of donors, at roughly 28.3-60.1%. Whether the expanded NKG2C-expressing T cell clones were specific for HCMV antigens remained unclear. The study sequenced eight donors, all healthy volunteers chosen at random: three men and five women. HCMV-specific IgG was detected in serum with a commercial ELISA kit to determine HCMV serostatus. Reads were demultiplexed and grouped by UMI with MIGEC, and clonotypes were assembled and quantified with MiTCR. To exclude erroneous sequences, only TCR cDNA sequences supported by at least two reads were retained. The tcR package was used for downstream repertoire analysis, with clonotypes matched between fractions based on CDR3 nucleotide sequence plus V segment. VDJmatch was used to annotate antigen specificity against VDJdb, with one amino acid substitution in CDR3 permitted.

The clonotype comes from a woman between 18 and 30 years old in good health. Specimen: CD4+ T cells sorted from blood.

The DNA sequence reads TGTGCTAGCAGCTTGAGGCGGGGCGGGAACAATGAGCAGTTCTTC. Translated, it reads CASSLRRGGNNEQFF. The chain links TRBV7-7 with TRBJ2-1; perhaps TRBD2 is the D gene, with 6 bases matching. Measured from the cysteine to the phenylalanine, the CDR3 is 15 residues long. Kept here is only the CDR3 DNA, which spans 45 bases and is read in frame from base 1. The germline V gene (reference sequence) sets CDR1 to SSHAT and CDR2 to FNYEAQ.